The next 12 T cell receptor beta chains were all read from a single sample in a study of sequential checkpoint blockade in melanoma. Here immunoSEQ multiplex PCR was the method, and the copy in TCRdb shows in-frame clones only, minus some. The sample lists about 37,000 clones; 30% to 35% were seen once. As for treatment: randomized to nivolumab then ipilimumab (arm A) or the reverse (arm B). The source material was tumor tissue (inferred from file names), sampled from a patient given nivolumab and ipilimumab in sequence. The receptors come from a human donor with melanoma.

This clone occurred a few times. The J gene is TRBJ1-3, the V gene TRBV28, with a tentative D call TRBD1 (6 bases). CDR3 length equals 17 residues. Trimming took off 2 bases at V and 0 bases at J, with 14 bases between the two ends. Germline CDR1 and CDR2: MDHEN and SYDVKM. The DNA of the CDR3 is TGTGCCAGCAGTTTAGGGGGGGCCCTAGACTCTGGAAACACCATATATTTT. Its translation: CASSLGGALDSGNTIYF.

This clone has only a few counts. V is TRBV9 and J is TRBJ2-7; 9 nucleotides line up with TRBD1. CDR1 and CDR2 (germline): SGDLS, YYNGEE. V trimming: 4 bases; J trimming: 8 bases; junction bases outside the gene matches: 7. This CDR3 spans 13 amino acids. DNA for the CDR3: TGTGCCAGCAGCCAGAAGACAGGGGGGAAGCAGTACTTC. This gives the protein CASSQKTGGKQYF. The entire variable domain, with the rest obtained from reference TRBV9 and TRBJ2-7, is as follows: DSGVTQTPKHLITATGQRVTLRCSPRSGDLSVYWYQQSLDQGLQFLIQYYNGEERAKGNILERFSAQQFPDLHSELNLSSLELGDSALYFCASSQKTGGKQYFGPGTRLTVT.

This sequence joins TRBV7-7 and TRBJ1-6; D is unresolved. Trimming removed 1 base from V and 0 bases from J, with 16 bases in between. CDR3 length: 19 residues. CDR1 is SSHAT, CDR2 FNYEAQ, per germline (reference sequence). CDR3 DNA sequence: TGTGCCAGCAGCTTAGGAACAGAATTACCCAGCTCCTATAATTCACCCCTCCACTTT. Translation gives CASSLGTELPSSYNSPLHF.

The chain employs TRBV28 and TRBJ2-1, with 16 bases that match TRBD2. The V segment lost 6 bases and the J segment 9 bases; nucleotides outside the gene matches: 8. Per the germline V gene, CDR1 is MDHEN and CDR2 is SYDVKM. The CDR3 sequence is 16 residues long. CDR3 nucleotide sequence: TGTGCCAGCAGCACCTCCGGGACTAGCGGGGGGGGTGAGCAGTTCTTC. Translated, it gives CASSTSGTSGGGEQFF.

The chain has TRBV29-1 and TRBJ2-7, with no clear D. Deletions cut 2 bases from V and 2 bases from J, with 10 bases between. This CDR3 contains 13 residues. The V gene's germline CDR1 is SQVTM and CDR2 ANQGSEA. The CDR3 nucleotides read TGCAGCGTTGAATCAGGCAGGCCCTACGAGCAGTACTTC. Encoded protein: CSVESGRPYEQYF.

This clone showed up just a few times. The chain uses TRBV11-3 and TRBJ2-1, with D uncertain. Deletions cut 3 bases from V and 5 bases from J, with 14 bases between. From germline, CDR1 is SGHNT and CDR2 YENEEA. The CDR3 sequence is 15 residues long. CDR3 residues: CASSLLGTGHNEQFF. The CDR3, as DNA: TGTGCCAGCAGCTTGCTGGGAACTGGCCACAATGAGCAGTTCTTC.

The sample holds many counts of this clone. CDR3 sequence (DNA): TGTGCCAGCAGCTTGGACGGAGCGGGGGGTTCCTACAATGAGCAGTTCTTC. Its translation: CASSLDGAGGSYNEQFF. The chain joins TRBV11-3 to TRBJ2-1; 9 positions agree with TRBD2. Germline V gene sequence: CDR1 SGHNT, CDR2 YENEEA. V trimming: 3 bases; J trimming: 1 base; junction bases outside the gene matches: 7. The CDR3 length is 17 residues.

This chain joins TRBV19 and TRBJ1-1; D uncertain. Germline V gene data show CDR1 as LNHDA and CDR2 as SQIVND (reference sequence). Deletions cut 5 bases from V and 10 bases from J, with 14 bases between. The CDR3 is 12 residues long. This CDR3 reads CASSVPGSIAFF. Written as DNA, the CDR3 is TGTGCCAGTAGTGTCCCCGGGAGCATAGCTTTCTTT.

There are many counts of this clone. V gene TRBV11-3 combines with J gene TRBJ2-5; weak D call: TRBD1 (5 bases). V was shortened by 5 bases and J by 4 bases, with 17 bases between the two germline ends. From germline, CDR1 is SGHNT and CDR2 YENEEA. The CDR3 spans 15 residues. The CDR3 is CASSASGYTSETQYF. CDR3 nucleotides: TGTGCCAGCAGCGCCTCAGGGTACACCTCAGAGACCCAGTACTTC.

This rearrangement joins TRBV18 to TRBJ1-2; possible D gene TRBD1, 5 bases. Germline CDR1 KGHSH, CDR2 LQKENI. The CDR3 covers 13 residues. V lost 2 bases and J 4 bases, leaving 8 bases between the germline ends. CDR3 DNA: TGTGCCAGCTCACCAGACAGCTTCTATGGCTACACCTTC. It is translated as CASSPDSFYGYTF.

The CDR3 sequence: CASSLEFGANVLTF. As DNA, the CDR3 is TGCGCCAGCAGCTTGGAATTCGGGGCCAACGTCCTGACTTTC. V is TRBV5-1 and J is TRBJ2-6, with unresolved D. The CDR3 totals 14 residues. Germline-derived CDR1 and CDR2 are SGHRS and YFSETQ. V was trimmed by 0 bases and J by 4 bases, leaving 5 bases between them.

The genes are TRBV5-1 and TRBJ2-1; D gene uncertain. Trimming removed 0 bases from V and 1 base from J, with 8 bases in between. CDR3 length: 15 residues. Germline CDR1 reads SGHRS; CDR2 reads YFSETQ. CDR3 in amino acids: CASSLAGTSYNEQFF. The CDR3 region has the DNA TGCGCCAGCAGCTTGGCAGGCACTTCCTACAATGAGCAGTTCTTC. The full variable domain, rest sourced from reference TRBV5-1 and TRBJ2-1, is KAGVTQTPRYLIKTRGQQVTLSCSPISGHRSVSWYQQTPGQGLQFLFEYFSETQRNKGNFPGRFSGRQFSNSRSEMNVSTLELGDSALYLCASSLAGTSYNEQFFGPGTRLTVL.